Below, 7 T cell receptor beta chains from the same sample are listed, as sequenced in a study of blood T cell repertoires in COVID-19 (dated by TCRdb to 2020 to 2021). Library generation was performed with the immunoSEQ multiplex PCR assay. TCRdb limited this immuneACCESS table to in-frame rearrangements with V and J called. A share of clones is missing; checked studies link under half to unresolved V genes, and the rest is unexplained. The sample profile shows 150,000 to 200,000 clones; 74% of them were found once. Jointly, the top ten make up approximately 3% of the sample. The sample taken for sequencing was peripheral blood. Receptors were obtained from an elderly woman with acute or convalescent COVID-19.

This chain connects TRBV19 to TRBJ2-5; a possible D gene is TRBD2 (5 bases). Deletions cut 6 bases from V and 0 bases from J, with 8 bases between. The CDR3 totals 13 residues. Germline loops: CDR1 LNHDA, CDR2 SQIVND (reference sequence). The CDR3 sequence is CASRDLYQETQYF. CDR3 in DNA: TGTGCCAGTAGGGACTTGTACCAAGAGACCCAGTACTTC. The entire variable domain, with the rest obtained from reference TRBV19 and TRBJ2-5, is as follows: DGGITQSPKYLFRKEGQNVTLSCEQNLNHDAMYWYRQDPGQGLRLIYYSQIVNDFQKGDIAEGYSVSREKKESFPLTVTSAQKNPTAFYLCASRDLYQETQYFGPGTRLLVL.

The rearrangement joins TRBV5-5 to TRBJ2-7; weak D call: TRBD1 (6 bases). Trimming pared 5 bases from V and 2 bases from J, leaving 14 bases between. The CDR3 sequence is 14 residues long. The germline CDR1 and CDR2 sequences are SGHKS and YYEKEE (reference sequence). CDR3 coding DNA: TGTGCCAGCAGTTATTCTCGGGACACCTACGAGCAGTACTTC. Residues: CASSYSRDTYEQYF.

The chain joins TRBV27 to TRBJ1-1; D is possibly TRBD1 (6 bases). CDR1 is MNHEY, CDR2 SMNVEV, per germline (reference sequence). V lost 6 bases to trimming and J lost 4 bases, with 15 bases between them. This CDR3 spans 14 amino acids. This CDR3 is CASSFLDSRTEAFF. CDR3 DNA: TGTGCCAGCAGCTTTCTGGACAGCCGCACTGAAGCTTTCTTT.

This clone was detected once. The chain is built from TRBV6-1 and TRBJ2-2, with 10 bases fitting TRBD2. V lost 1 base to trimming and J lost 2 bases; unmatched junction nucleotides: 7. There are 18 residues in the CDR3. Per germline, CDR1 MNHNS and CDR2 SASEGT. This CDR3 is CASSEGILAGLNTGELFF. CDR3 nucleotides: TGTGCCAGCAGTGAAGGGATACTAGCGGGACTTAACACCGGGGAGCTGTTTTTT.

V is TRBV29-1 and J is TRBJ2-1; D may be TRBD1 (5 bases). Trimming stripped 8 bases from V and 2 bases from J, with 10 bases between. Germline V gene data show CDR1 as SQVTM and CDR2 as ANQGSEA. The CDR3 is made up of 12 amino acids. Written as DNA, the CDR3 is TGCAGCCTTCAGGGTACCTACAATGAGCAGTTCTTC. Translated: CSLQGTYNEQFF.

This rearrangement joins TRBV7-3 to TRBJ1-1; D might be TRBD1 (6 bases). The ends were cut back, 5 bases at V and 4 bases at J, with 23 bases in the middle. The germline V gene encodes CDR1 SGHTA and CDR2 FQGTGA. This CDR3 spans 17 amino acids. CDR3 sequence reads: CASSPPPWTEGSTEAFF. The CDR3 nucleotides read TGTGCCAGCAGCCCACCCCCTTGGACAGAAGGAAGCACTGAAGCTTTCTTT.

The chain has TRBV7-7 and TRBJ2-5; 12 bases are shared with TRBD2. CDR1 and CDR2 from the germline V gene are SSHAT and FNYEAQ (reference sequence). This CDR3 is built from 16 residues. The V and J ends lost 5 bases and 5 bases, in that order; junction bases with no gene match: 9. The CDR3 nucleotides read TGTGCCAGCAGCGAGACAGGACTAGCGGGGTTGGAGACCCAGTACTTC. Protein: CASSETGLAGLETQYF. Combining the CDR3 with reference TRBV7-7 and TRBJ2-5 gives the whole variable domain GAGVSQSPRYKVTKRGQDVTLRCDPISSHATLYWYQQALGQGPEFLTYFNYEAQPDKSGLPSDRFSAERPEGSISTLTIQRTEQRDSAMYRCASSETGLAGLETQYFGPGTRLLVL.